These T cell receptor beta chains were read from a single sample in a study of blood T cells in healthy people across ages. TCRdb fed the 5' RACE reads into MiXCR, producing one record per CDR3 protein. The profile shows roughly 2 million distinct CDR3 sequences, around half of them singletons. The sample taken for sequencing was blood. The receptors were sampled from a middle-aged woman in good health. Both conserved end residues are part of each CDR3. Fields, in order: J gene, clone size, V gene, D gene, CDR3 protein, CDR3 DNA. The D gene is left open where the match is weak. Clone size is shown for a subset of rows, as once, few, many or a class of expanded clone.

>TRBJ1-5|NA|TRBV2|NA
CASSERQGISNQPQHF
TGTGCCAGCAGTGAACGGCAGGGGATTAGCAATCAGCCCCAGCATTTT
>TRBJ2-1|NA|TRBV4-2|TRBD2
CASSQGLAGGYQETQFF
TGTGCCAGCAGCCAAGGACTAGCGGGGGGGTACCAAGAGACCCAGTTCTTC
>TRBJ1-2|NA|TRBV7-2|NA
CASSKYTSDYGYTF
TGTGCCAGCAGTAAATACACATCTGATTATGGCTACACCTTC
>TRBJ1-2|few|TRBV6-5|NA
CASKQTENYGYTF
TGTGCCAGCAAACAGACAGAGAACTATGGCTACACCTTC
>TRBJ1-1|NA|TRBV7-2|TRBD1
CASSLGTGGTAFF
TGTGCCAGCAGCCTCGGGACAGGGGGCACAGCTTTCTTT
>TRBJ2-3|NA|TRBV14|NA
CASSRSPRSTDTQYF
TGTGCCAGCAGCCGATCCCCTCGAAGCACAGATACGCAGTATTTT
>TRBJ2-1|NA|TRBV24-1|NA
CATSDRRGTEQFF
TGTGCCACCAGTGACCGGAGAGGGACTGAGCAGTTCTTC
>TRBJ2-7|NA|TRBV5-1|NA
CASSLEYNEQYF
TGCGCCAGCAGCTTGGAATACAATGAGCAGTACTTC
>TRBJ2-3|few|TRBV28|NA
CASREESRDTQYF
TGTGCCAGCAGAGAAGAGTCCCGCGATACGCAGTATTTT
>TRBJ1-5|NA|TRBV20-1|TRBD1
CSIRGQGFGPQHF
TGCAGCATCCGCGGACAGGGGTTTGGGCCCCAGCATTTT
>TRBJ2-7|NA|TRBV20-1|NA
CSARGAQHNYGYEQYF
TGCAGTGCTAGAGGGGCCCAACACAACTATGGGTACGAGCAGTACTTC
>TRBJ1-5|once|TRBV5-1|NA
CASSLVSGAGQPQHF
TGCGCCAGCAGCTTGGTGAGTGGGGCAGGTCAGCCCCAGCATTTT
>TRBJ2-7|NA|TRBV24-1|TRBD1
CATSDLNRGCYEQYF
TGTGCCACCAGTGACCTCAACAGGGGATGCTACGAGCAGTACTTC
>TRBJ2-5|NA|TRBV5-5|TRBD2
CASSLPGLAGGLETQYF
TGTGCCAGCAGCTTACCGGGACTAGCGGGGGGGCTAGAGACCCAGTACTTC
>TRBJ2-7|NA|TRBV7-9|NA
CASSSSAASTIYEQYF
TGTGCCAGCAGCTCCTCGGCCGCAAGCACGATCTACGAGCAGTACTTC
>TRBJ2-3|few|TRBV27|TRBD1
CASSPRGQGPDTQYF
TGTGCCAGCAGTCCCCGGGGACAGGGACCAGATACGCAGTATTTT
>TRBJ1-2|NA|TRBV3-1|TRBD1
CASSLSRDRALTNYGYTF
TGTGCCAGCAGCCTGTCCCGGGACAGAGCATTGACTAACTATGGCTACACCTTC
>TRBJ2-6|once|TRBV9|TRBD1
CASSATGTGSPGANVLTF
TGTGCCAGCAGCGCGACCGGGACAGGGAGTCCTGGGGCCAACGTCCTGACTTTC
>TRBJ2-1|NA|TRBV6-2/TRBV6-3|NA
CASRYLTSSYNEQFF
TGTGCCAGCAGATACTTGACGAGCTCCTACAATGAGCAGTTCTTC
>TRBJ2-7|NA|TRBV6-2/TRBV6-3|NA
CASSYSFRGYEQYF
TGTGCCAGCAGTTACTCGTTCAGGGGTTACGAGCAGTACTTC
>TRBJ2-3|few|TRBV27|NA
CATTTSGADTQYF
TGTGCCACCACCACCTCCGGGGCTGATACGCAGTATTTT
>TRBJ2-3|NA|TRBV6-2/TRBV6-3|TRBD2
CASSSAFGGGGDTQYF
TGTGCCAGCAGTTCCGCGTTCGGCGGGGGTGGTGATACGCAGTATTTT
>TRBJ2-1|few|TRBV24-1|TRBD1
CATSDLGQGADEQFF
TGTGCCACCAGTGATTTAGGACAGGGGGCTGATGAGCAGTTCTTC
>TRBJ1-2|NA|TRBV4-1|NA
CASSQDDRTTYGYTF
TGCGCCAGCAGCCAAGACGACAGGACCACGTATGGCTACACCTTC
>TRBJ2-5|NA|TRBV3-1|TRBD1
CASSQKRGTGYQETQYF
TGTGCCAGCAGCCAAAAAAGAGGGACAGGGTATCAAGAGACCCAGTACTTC
>TRBJ2-7|NA|TRBV7-9|NA
CASSLIESSYEQYF
TGTGCCAGCAGCTTAATTGAGAGCTCCTACGAGCAGTACTTC
>TRBJ2-4|once|TRBV4-2|NA
CASSQDEVGRAYIQYF
TGTGCCAGCAGCCAAGATGAAGTCGGCAGGGCCTACATTCAGTACTTC
>TRBJ1-2|NA|TRBV28|NA
CASTLRAANYGYTF
TGTGCCAGCACCCTCCGGGCGGCCAACTATGGCTACACCTTC
>TRBJ1-2|NA|TRBV5-1|NA
CASSSIQGIRGYTF
TGCGCCAGCAGCTCAATACAGGGAATCCGAGGCTACACCTTC
>TRBJ2-5|few|TRBV9|NA
CASSVSDETQYF
TGTGCCAGCAGCGTTTCTGATGAGACCCAGTACTTC
>TRBJ2-7|NA|TRBV7-2|TRBD1
CASSLPGQGRYEQCF
TGTGCCAGCAGCTTACCGGGACAGGGGCGCTACGAGCAGTGCTTC
>TRBJ2-1|NA|TRBV7-2|TRBD1
CASSVLGQGVREQFF
TGTGCCAGCAGCGTCCTGGGACAGGGAGTCCGCGAGCAGTTCTTC
>TRBJ2-1|NA|TRBV5-1|NA
CASSLGEASPGNEQFF
TGCGCCAGCAGCTTGGGTGAGGCCTCACCGGGGAATGAGCAGTTCTTC
>TRBJ2-3|NA|TRBV5-1|TRBD2
CASSSTTSGVTDTQYF
TGCGCCAGCAGCTCCACTACTAGCGGGGTCACAGATACGCAGTATTTT
>TRBJ2-5|NA|TRBV4-3|NA
CASSQGGGYQETQYF
TGCGCCAGCAGCCAAGGCGGCGGGTACCAAGAGACCCAGTACTTC
>TRBJ2-7|NA|TRBV6-2/TRBV6-3|TRBD2
CASNPLAGGYEQYF
TGTGCCAGCAACCCACTAGCGGGGGGCTACGAGCAGTACTTC
>TRBJ2-3|NA|TRBV7-3|NA
CASSSQAGGTQYF
TGTGCCAGCAGCTCCCAGGCAGGGGGGACGCAGTATTTT
>TRBJ2-5|NA|TRBV7-2|NA
CASSSTWGDETQYF
TGTGCCAGCAGCTCCACCTGGGGCGATGAGACCCAGTACTTC
>TRBJ1-6|NA|TRBV4-3|NA
CASSQDKPSYNSPLHF
TGCGCCAGCAGCCAAGATAAGCCCTCCTATAATTCACCCCTCCACTTT
>TRBJ1-2|NA|TRBV28|NA
CASSTPGLTGSGYTF
TGTGCCAGCAGTACACCGGGACTTACGGGCTCTGGCTACACCTTC
>TRBJ2-7|NA|TRBV7-6|TRBD1
CASSPRTGYNEQYF
TGTGCCAGCAGCCCCCGGACAGGGTACAATGAGCAGTACTTC
>TRBJ1-2|NA|TRBV29-1|NA
CNDGGGAYGYTF
TGCAACGACGGAGGGGGGGCCTATGGCTACACCTTC
>TRBJ1-4|NA|TRBV6-5|TRBD1
CASSYSRDRKKLFF
TGTGCCAGCAGTTACTCAAGGGACAGAAAAAAACTGTTTTTT
>TRBJ2-7|NA|TRBV7-6|TRBD2
CASSFSGGRDEQYF
TGTGCCAGCAGCTTTAGCGGGGGGCGCGACGAGCAGTACTTC
>TRBJ2-3|few|TRBV9|NA
CASSVVAGTSANTQYF
TGTGCCAGCAGCGTAGTGGCAGGGACTTCAGCGAATACGCAGTATTTT
>TRBJ2-3|NA|TRBV7-2|NA
CANSPRQSTDTQYF
TGTGCCAACAGCCCGCGGCAAAGCACAGATACGCAGTATTTT
>TRBJ2-1|few|TRBV5-1|NA
CASSLAGMGNEQFF
TGCGCCAGCAGCTTGGCCGGGATGGGGAATGAGCAGTTCTTC
>TRBJ2-3|NA|TRBV20-1|TRBD2
CSAKPGLATDTQYF
TGCAGTGCTAAACCGGGACTAGCGACAGATACGCAGTATTTT
>TRBJ2-7|NA|TRBV13|NA
CASSPRRTYEQYF
TGTGCCAGCAGCCCCCGCCGGACCTACGAGCAGTACTTC
>TRBJ2-1|NA|TRBV14|NA
CASSQGARGYQETQFF
TGTGCCAGCAGCCAAGGTGCACGGGGATACCAAGAGACCCAGTTCTTC
>TRBJ2-1|NA|TRBV6-5|TRBD2
CASSYRSGTSFINEQFF
TGTGCCAGCAGTTACAGGTCCGGGACTAGTTTTATCAATGAGCAGTTCTTC
>TRBJ2-1|NA|TRBV11-1|TRBD2
CASSARGGSYNEQFF
TGTGCCAGCAGCGCACGGGGGGGCTCCTACAATGAGCAGTTCTTC
>TRBJ2-5|NA|TRBV15|NA
CATSRPHGETQYF
TGTGCCACCAGCAGACCACACGGGGAGACCCAGTACTTC
>TRBJ2-3|NA|TRBV6-5|NA
CASSQQGGTPSDTQYF
TGTGCCAGCAGTCAGCAGGGGGGGACCCCCTCAGATACGCAGTATTTT
>TRBJ2-1|NA|TRBV20-1|NA
CSARVGSTEQFF
TGCAGTGCTAGAGTCGGCTCGACTGAGCAGTTCTTC